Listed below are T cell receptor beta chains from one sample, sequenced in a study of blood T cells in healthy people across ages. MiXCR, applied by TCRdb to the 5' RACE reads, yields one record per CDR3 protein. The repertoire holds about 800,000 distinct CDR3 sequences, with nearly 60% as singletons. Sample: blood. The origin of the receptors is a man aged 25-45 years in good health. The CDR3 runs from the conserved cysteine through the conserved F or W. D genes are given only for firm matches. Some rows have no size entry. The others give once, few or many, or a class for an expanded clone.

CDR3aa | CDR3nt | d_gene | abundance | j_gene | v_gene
CATSDGGAGANVLTF | TGTGCCACCAGTGATGGGGGGGCTGGGGCCAACGTCCTGACTTTC | TRBD2 | NA | TRBJ2-6 | TRBV24-1
CAGSYRDFFSGANTGELFF | TGTGCCGGCAGTTACCGTGATTTTTTTAGCGGCGCGAACACCGGGGAGCTGTTTTTT | NA | NA | TRBJ2-2 | TRBV6-5
CASSLGYDGYTF | TGTGCCAGCAGCCTGGGATATGATGGCTACACCTTC | NA | NA | TRBJ1-2 | TRBV3-1
CSVGDPKQFF | TGCAGCGTGGGGGACCCCAAGCAGTTCTTC | NA | NA | TRBJ2-1 | TRBV29-1
CASSYSGPRETQYF | TGTGCCAGCAGTTACTCAGGACCAAGGGAGACCCAGTACTTC | NA | few | TRBJ2-5 | TRBV6-5
CSVEGRARSYNEQFF | TGCAGCGTTGAAGGGAGGGCCCGGTCCTACAATGAGCAGTTCTTC | NA | few | TRBJ2-1 | TRBV29-1
CASGWTAGHAETQYF | TGTGCCAGTGGCTGGACGGCGGGCCACGCAGAGACCCAGTACTTC | NA | NA | TRBJ2-5 | TRBV27
CASMGQGGTEAFF | TGTGCCAGCATGGGCCAGGGGGGAACTGAAGCTTTCTTT | TRBD1 | NA | TRBJ1-1 | TRBV2
CASSAGATCEQYF | TGTGCCAGCAGTGCGGGAGCTACGTGCGAGCAGTACTTC | NA | NA | TRBJ2-7 | TRBV21-1
CSARSFRGYEQYF | TGCAGTGCTAGATCTTTTCGGGGCTACGAGCAGTACTTC | NA | few | TRBJ2-7 | TRBV20-1
CASSRTGLGFNEQFF | TGCGCCAGCAGCCGGACAGGACTAGGGTTTAATGAGCAGTTCTTC | NA | NA | TRBJ2-1 | TRBV5-1
CASSSDRGGETQYF | TGTGCCAGCAGCTCCGACAGGGGAGGAGAGACCCAGTACTTC | TRBD1 | NA | TRBJ2-5 | TRBV7-2
CASSEGTGPSEQYF | TGTGCCAGCAGTGAAGGGACAGGGCCCTCCGAGCAGTACTTC | TRBD1 | NA | TRBJ2-7 | TRBV2
CASSLWISGINEQFF | TGTGCCAGCAGTTTATGGATTAGCGGGATAAATGAGCAGTTCTTC | TRBD2 | NA | TRBJ2-1 | TRBV27
CASRPGRLMASEQYF | TGTGCCAGCAGACCCGGACGGTTGATGGCGAGCGAGCAGTACTTC | NA | once | TRBJ2-7 | TRBV6-2/TRBV6-3
CASSRTSGRSEQYF | TGTGCCAGCAGTAGGACTAGCGGGAGGTCCGAGCAGTACTTC | TRBD2 | NA | TRBJ2-7 | TRBV12-3/TRBV12-4
CASTPPGGYNEQFF | TGTGCCAGCACCCCCCCGGGGGGCTACAATGAGCAGTTCTTC | TRBD2 | once | TRBJ2-1 | TRBV28
CASSLGTFTKNIQYF | TGTGCCAGCAGCTTAGGGACGTTTACGAAAAACATTCAGTACTTC | NA | NA | TRBJ2-4 | TRBV11-2